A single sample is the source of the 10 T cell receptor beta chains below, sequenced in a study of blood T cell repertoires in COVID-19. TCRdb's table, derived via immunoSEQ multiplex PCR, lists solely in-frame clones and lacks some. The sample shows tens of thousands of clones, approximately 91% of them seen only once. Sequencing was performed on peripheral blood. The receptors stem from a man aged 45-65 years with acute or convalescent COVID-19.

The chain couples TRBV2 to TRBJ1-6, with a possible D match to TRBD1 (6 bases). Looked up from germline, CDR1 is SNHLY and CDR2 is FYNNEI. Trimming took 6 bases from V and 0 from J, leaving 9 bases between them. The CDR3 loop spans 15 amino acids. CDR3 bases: TGTGCCAGCAGGCAGGGGAGCTCCTATAATTCACCCCTCCACTTT. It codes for CASRQGSSYNSPLHF.

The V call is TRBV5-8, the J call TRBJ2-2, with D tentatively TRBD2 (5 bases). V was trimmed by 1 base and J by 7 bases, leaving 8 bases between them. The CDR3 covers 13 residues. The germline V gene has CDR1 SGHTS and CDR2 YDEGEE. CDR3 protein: CASSLIRGGELFF. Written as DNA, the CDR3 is TGTGCCAGCAGCTTGATTCGGGGCGGGGAGCTGTTTTTT.

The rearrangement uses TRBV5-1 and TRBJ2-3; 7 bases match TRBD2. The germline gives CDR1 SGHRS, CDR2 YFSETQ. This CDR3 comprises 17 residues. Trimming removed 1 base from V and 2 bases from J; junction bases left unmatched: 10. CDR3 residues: CASSLWGGGYPTDTQYF. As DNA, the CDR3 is TGCGCCAGCAGCTTGTGGGGGGGAGGATACCCCACAGATACGCAGTATTTT.

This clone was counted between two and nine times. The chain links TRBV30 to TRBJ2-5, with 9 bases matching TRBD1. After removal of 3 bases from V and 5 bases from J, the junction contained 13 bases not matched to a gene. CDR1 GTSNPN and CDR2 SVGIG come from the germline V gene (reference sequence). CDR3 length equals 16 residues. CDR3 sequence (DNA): TGTGCCTGGAGCCACCTAGGGACAGGGAGGGGGGAGACCCAGTACTTC. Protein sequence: CAWSHLGTGRGETQYF.

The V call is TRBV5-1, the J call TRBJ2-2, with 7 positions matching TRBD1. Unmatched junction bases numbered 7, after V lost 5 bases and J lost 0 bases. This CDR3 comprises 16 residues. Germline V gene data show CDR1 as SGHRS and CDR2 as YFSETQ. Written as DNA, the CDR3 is TGCGCCAGCAGGAACCTGGGACAGTCGAACACCGGGGAGCTGTTTTTT. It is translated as CASRNLGQSNTGELFF.

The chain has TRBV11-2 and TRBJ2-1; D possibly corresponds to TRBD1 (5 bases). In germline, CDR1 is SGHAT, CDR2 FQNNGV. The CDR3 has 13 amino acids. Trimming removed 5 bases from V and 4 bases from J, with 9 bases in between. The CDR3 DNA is TGTGCCAGCAGCATACAGGCGTACAATGAGCAGTTCTTC. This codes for CASSIQAYNEQFF.

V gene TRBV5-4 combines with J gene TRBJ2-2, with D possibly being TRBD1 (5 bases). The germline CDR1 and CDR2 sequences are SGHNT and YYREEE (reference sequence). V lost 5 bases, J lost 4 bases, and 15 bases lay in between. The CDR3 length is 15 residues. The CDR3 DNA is TGTGCCAGCAGTATCTTGATGGGGCCCACCGGGGAGCTGTTTTTT. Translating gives CASSILMGPTGELFF. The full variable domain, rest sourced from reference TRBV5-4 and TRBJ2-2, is ETGVTQSPTHLIKTRGQQVTLRCSSQSGHNTVSWYQQALGQGPQFIFQYYREEENGRGNFPPRFSGLQFPNYSSELNVNALELDDSALYLCASSILMGPTGELFFGEGSRLTVL.

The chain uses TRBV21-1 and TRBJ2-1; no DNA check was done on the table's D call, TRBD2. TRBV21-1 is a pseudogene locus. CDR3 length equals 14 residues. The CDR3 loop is CASRGEGSYNEQFF. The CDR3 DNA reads TGTGCCAGCAGAGGAGAGGGCTCCTACAATGAGCAGTTCTTC.

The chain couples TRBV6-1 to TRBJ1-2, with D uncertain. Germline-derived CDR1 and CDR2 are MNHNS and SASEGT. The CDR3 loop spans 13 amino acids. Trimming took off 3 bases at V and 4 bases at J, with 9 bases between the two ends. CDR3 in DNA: TGTGCCAGCAGTGAGGCAGGTGGCTATGGCTACACCTTC. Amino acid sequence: CASSEAGGYGYTF.

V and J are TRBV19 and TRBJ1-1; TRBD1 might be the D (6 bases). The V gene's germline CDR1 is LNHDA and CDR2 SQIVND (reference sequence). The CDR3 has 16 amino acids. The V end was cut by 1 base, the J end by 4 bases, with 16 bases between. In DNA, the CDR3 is TGTGCCAGTAGTATAGTCGGGGGGCTCGCGAGCACTGAAGCTTTCTTT. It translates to CASSIVGGLASTEAFF.